Below, 25 T cell receptor beta chains from the same sample are listed, as sequenced in a study of blood T cell repertoires in COVID-19. The assay was immunoSEQ multiplex PCR, and TCRdb's table has in-frame clones only and misses some. The sample has more than 300,000 clones, 90% seen once. The specimen was peripheral blood. All receptors derive from a woman aged 40-49 years with COVID-19, enrolled during active disease.

The chain has TRBV7-6 and TRBJ1-6; D may be TRBD1 (6 bases). V lost 2 bases to trimming and J lost 8 bases, with 13 bases between them. The CDR3 length is 15 residues. Per the germline V gene, CDR1 is SGHVS and CDR2 is FNYEAQ. The CDR3 DNA is TGTGCCAGCAGCTTACGGCAGGGGTTCTATTCACCCCTCCACTTT. It is translated as CASSLRQGFYSPLHF.

The chain carries TRBV19 and TRBJ2-3; perhaps TRBD2 as D (6 bases). Germline CDR1 reads LNHDA; CDR2 reads SQIVND (reference sequence). The V end lost 9 bases, the J end lost 0 bases, and 16 bases lay between the germline ends. There are 15 residues in the CDR3. The CDR3 DNA reads TGTGCCAGCAGAGAGCCCGGGGGAAGCACAGATACGCAGTATTTT. Translated, it gives CASREPGGSTDTQYF. Together with reference TRBV19 and TRBJ2-3, the CDR3 gives the full variable domain: DGGITQSPKYLFRKEGQNVTLSCEQNLNHDAMYWYRQDPGQGLRLIYYSQIVNDFQKGDIAEGYSVSREKKESFPLTVTSAQKNPTAFYLCASREPGGSTDTQYFGPGTRLTVL.

The rearrangement joins TRBV27 to TRBJ1-5; 8 bases agree with TRBD1. Unmatched junction bases numbered 5, after V lost 5 bases and J lost 2 bases. The CDR3 covers 15 residues. CDR1 and CDR2 from the germline V gene are MNHEY and SMNVEV (reference sequence). CDR3 in amino acids: CASSDRGSGNQPQHF. The DNA for the CDR3 is TGTGCCAGCAGTGACAGGGGCAGCGGCAATCAGCCCCAGCATTTT.

This chain joins TRBV7-2 and TRBJ2-7; D is unclear. The CDR3 is made up of 13 amino acids. CDR1 is SGHTA and CDR2 is FQGNSA in the germline V gene. V lost 4 bases, J lost 6 bases, and 13 bases lay in between. CDR3 loop: CASSSTLPGEQYF. CDR3 coding DNA: TGTGCCAGCAGCTCGACCCTCCCGGGCGAGCAGTACTTC.

As DNA, the CDR3 is TGTGCCAGTAGTGCTTCAGGGCCCAATGAGCAGTTCTTC. It yields the protein CASSASGPNEQFF. The rearrangement uses TRBV19 and TRBJ2-1, with D perhaps TRBD1 (5 bases). V was trimmed by 5 bases and J by 6 bases, leaving 11 bases between them. The CDR3 runs to 13 residues. Germline assignment: CDR1 LNHDA and CDR2 SQIVND (reference sequence).

The chain couples TRBV28 to TRBJ1-1, with D uncertain. This CDR3 contains 14 residues. V was trimmed by 6 bases and J by 1 base, leaving 12 bases between them. Germline CDR1 reads MDHEN; CDR2 reads SYDVKM. The CDR3 nucleotides read TGTGCCAGCAGCCTAGCACAGCAGAACACTGAAGCTTTCTTT. Amino acid sequence: CASSLAQQNTEAFF.

The CDR3 protein is CASSLSGGGNTEAFF. The CDR3, as DNA: TGTGCCAGCAGTTTGTCTGGGGGAGGGAACACTGAAGCTTTCTTT. V and J are TRBV27 and TRBJ1-1; TRBD1 is a possible D gene (5 bases). The CDR3 runs 15 residues. The germline V gene has CDR1 MNHEY and CDR2 SMNVEV (reference sequence). Trimming removed 3 bases at V and 1 base at J, with 12 bases between.

The sample holds one count of this clone. The gene calls are TRBV28 and TRBJ1-2; the D is unclear. The CDR3 length is 14 residues. The V end lost 5 bases, the J end lost 4 bases, and 14 bases lay between the germline ends. CDR1 and CDR2 from the germline V gene are MDHEN and SYDVKM. DNA of the CDR3: TGTGCCAGCAGTGTCAAGCGGCCGGGCTATGGCTACACCTTC. Residues: CASSVKRPGYGYTF.

In its sample, this clone was seen once. The V gene is TRBV6-1, the J gene TRBJ2-1, with TRBD2 matching over 11 bases. This CDR3 has 17 residues. The germline V gene has CDR1 MNHNS and CDR2 SASEGT. Losses at the gene ends were 2 bases for V and 4 bases for J; bases not matched to a gene: 7. The CDR3 region is CASSETPGLAVYNEQFF. In DNA, the CDR3 is TGTGCCAGCAGTGAAACCCCGGGACTAGCGGTTTACAATGAGCAGTTCTTC.

The chain combines TRBV10-3 with TRBJ1-2, with 10 bases aligning to TRBD1. In germline, CDR1 is ENHRY, CDR2 SYGVKD. CDR3 length: 15 residues. V trimming: 0 bases; J trimming: 8 bases; junction bases outside the gene matches: 6. In nucleotides, the CDR3 is TGTGCCATCAGTGAGTCAGGGACAGGGGCCCGGGGCTACACCTTC. This codes for CAISESGTGARGYTF.

The chain combines TRBV3-1 (or the pseudogene TRBV3-2) with TRBJ2-3; D perhaps matches TRBD1 (6 bases). This CDR3 is built from 15 residues. CDR1 is LGHDT and CDR2 is YNNKEL in the germline V gene (reference sequence). Between the trimmed V and J ends, which lost 4 bases and 0 bases, there was a span of 11 bases. The DNA of the CDR3 is TGTGCCAGCAGCCTGGGACAATCTAGCACAGATACGCAGTATTTT. It is translated as CASSLGQSSTDTQYF.

The CDR3 DNA reads as TGTGCCAGCAGGACTCAGGGACAGGGAACAGATACGCAGTATTTT. Amino acids: CASRTQGQGTDTQYF. The chain uses TRBV27 and TRBJ2-3, with 9 bases fitting TRBD1. There are 15 residues in the CDR3. Unmatched junction bases numbered 7, after V lost 6 bases and J lost 3 bases. Germline assignment: CDR1 MNHEY and CDR2 SMNVEV (reference sequence).

This chain links TRBV3-1 (or the pseudogene TRBV3-2) with TRBJ2-7; possibly TRBD2 for D (5 bases). V dropped 0 bases and J dropped 2 bases, with 11 bases sitting between them. This CDR3 is 15 amino acids long. CDR1 and CDR2 from the germline V gene are LGHDT and YNNKEL (reference sequence). The CDR3 nucleotides are TGTGCCAGCAGCCAAGATCGAGGGAAGGCCTACGAGCAGTACTTC. It is translated as CASSQDRGKAYEQYF.

The chain joins TRBV5-5 to TRBJ2-3; D is uncertain. The V and J ends lost 0 bases and 1 base respectively, with 9 bases between them. The germline V gene has CDR1 SGHKS and CDR2 YYEKEE (reference sequence). The CDR3 is made up of 15 amino acids. The CDR3 loop is CASSLVGAGTDTQYF. The CDR3 nucleotides read TGTGCCAGCAGCTTGGTGGGTGCGGGCACAGATACGCAGTATTTT.

This chain joins TRBV18 and TRBJ2-7; TRBD2 is a possible D gene (5 bases). Germline CDR1 and CDR2: KGHSH and LQKENI. The CDR3 totals 15 residues. The V end lost 1 base, the J end lost 6 bases, and 16 bases lay between the germline ends. The CDR3 DNA reads TGTGCCAGCTCACCACTAAGCGGTAACAAGGGCGAGCAGTACTTC. Translation: CASSPLSGNKGEQYF.

The chain recombines TRBV27 with TRBJ1-2; no reliable D call. The CDR3 has 13 amino acids. Germline assignment: CDR1 MNHEY and CDR2 SMNVEV (reference sequence). The V and J ends lost 2 bases and 0 bases respectively, with 4 bases between them. CDR3 in amino acids: CASSLTANYGYTF. The CDR3 nucleotides are TGTGCCAGCAGTTTAACAGCTAACTATGGCTACACCTTC.

The CDR3 sequence: CASTDRGQGLINQPQHF. The CDR3 DNA sequence: TGTGCCAGTACCGACAGGGGACAGGGGCTTATTAATCAGCCCCAGCATTTT. The V call is TRBV19, the J call TRBJ1-5; 10 bases line up with TRBD1. This CDR3 spans 17 amino acids. J lost 4 bases, V lost 7 bases, and 13 bases had no gene match. Germline lookup yields CDR1 LNHDA and CDR2 SQIVND (reference sequence). The variable domain in full, completed from reference TRBV19 and TRBJ1-5, reads DGGITQSPKYLFRKEGQNVTLSCEQNLNHDAMYWYRQDPGQGLRLIYYSQIVNDFQKGDIAEGYSVSREKKESFPLTVTSAQKNPTAFYLCASTDRGQGLINQPQHFGDGTRLSIL.

To note about this clone: At one end, the junction sequence differs from germline, possibly due to a read error. V and J are TRBV28 and TRBJ1-5, with 10 bases that match TRBD1. Germline CDR1 is MDHEN and CDR2 is SYDVKM. This CDR3 comprises 17 residues. The CDR3 DNA sequence: TGTGCCACCAGTCTCTCGGGACAGGGGTTCTTCAATCAGCCCCAGCATTTT. This translates into CATSLSGQGFFNQPQHF.

The genes are TRBV10-3 and TRBJ2-1; the match to TRBD1 covers 7 bases. CDR1 and CDR2 (germline): ENHRY, SYGVKD. The V segment lost 10 bases and the J segment 4 bases; nucleotides outside the gene matches: 7. The CDR3 covers 13 residues. The CDR3 sequence is CANRDSSYNEQFF. The CDR3 DNA reads as TGTGCCAACCGGGACAGTTCGTACAATGAGCAGTTCTTC.

V and J are TRBV21-1 and TRBJ1-4; the D call TRBD1 from the table was never checked on the DNA. TRBV21-1 is classified as a pseudogene. The CDR3 spans 16 residues. CDR3 DNA: TGTGCCAGCAGCAAAGTCAGACAGGAGATTAATGAAAAACTGTTTTTT. As protein: CASSKVRQEINEKLFF.

For the CDR3, the DNA is TGTGCCAGCAGCCAGACTAGGTGGGAGACCCAGTACTTC. Translation gives CASSQTRWETQYF. This chain uses TRBV12-3 or TRBV12-4 with TRBJ2-5, with D perhaps TRBD2 (6 bases). Trimming left V 6 bases short and J 5 bases short, with 13 bases between. CDR3 length: 13 amino acids.

The chain joins TRBV9 to TRBJ1-2; D remains unclear. CDR1 and CDR2 from the germline V gene are SGDLS and YYNGEE. V was clipped by 0 bases and J by 8 bases, with 17 bases between them. The CDR3 is 15 residues long. The CDR3 spells CASSVAPDTSGGYTF. The CDR3 bases are TGTGCCAGCAGCGTAGCCCCCGACACGTCGGGGGGCTACACCTTC.

The gene calls are TRBV3-1 (or the pseudogene TRBV3-2) and TRBJ2-2; TRBD2 matches 12 bases. Germline V gene data show CDR1 as LGHDT and CDR2 as YNNKEL (reference sequence). There are 15 residues in the CDR3. The trim removed 1 base at V and 7 bases at J, leaving 1 base unmatched. The CDR3 spells CASSQGLAGVGELFF. The CDR3 DNA is TGTGCCAGCAGCCAAGGACTAGCGGGAGTCGGGGAGCTGTTTTTT.

This clone was seen only once. This chain uses TRBV7-2 with TRBJ2-7; 12 positions match TRBD1. This CDR3 is 14 amino acids long. J gave up 6 bases and V 10 bases, and 10 bases lay outside the gene matches. Looked up from germline, CDR1 is SGHTA and CDR2 is FQGNSA. The CDR3 DNA sequence: TGTGCCACCTCGACAGGGACAGGGGGCGCCGAGCAGTACTTC. Translation: CATSTGTGGAEQYF.

This chain connects TRBV23-1 to TRBJ1-2, with 10 nucleotides matching TRBD1. TRBV23-1 is classed as an ORF, of uncertain function. The CDR3 totals 15 residues. V lost 0 bases, J lost 6 bases, and 4 bases stayed unmatched. This CDR3 reads CASSQSRQGADGYTF. CDR3 sequence (DNA): TGCGCCAGCAGTCAATCGAGACAGGGGGCCGATGGCTACACCTTC.